A selection of T cell receptor beta chains follows, all from one sample in a study of Ad26.COV2.S vaccination and SARS-CoV-2 variants. Clones were read by immunoSEQ multiplex PCR, and TCRdb kept only the in-frame ones, dropping some. The table includes 400,000 to 500,000 clones, 70% to 90% detected once. Material: peripheral blood, obtained in a trial of Ad26.COV2.S vaccine versus placebo. Receptor source: a person aged 18 to 59 who received the Ad26.COV2.S COVID-19 vaccine or a placebo. Each CDR3 is given with its conserved first and last residue. D genes are given only for firm matches. Some rows have no size entry. The others give once, few or many, or a class for an expanded clone.

J: TRBJ2-3; D: TRBD2; length: 15; V: TRBV5-1; size: .; DNA: TGCGCCAGCAGCGTGACTAGCGGGGGGACAGATACGCAGTATTTT; CDR3: CASSVTSGGTDTQYF
J: TRBJ2-2; D: .; length: 12; V: TRBV6-4; size: .; DNA: TGTGCCAGCAGCGAAGACACCGGGGAGCTGTTTTTT; CDR3: CASSEDTGELFF
J: TRBJ2-7; D: TRBD2; length: 12; V: TRBV12-3/TRBV12-4; size: .; DNA: TGTGCCAGCAGTCGACTAGCGGGGGGCAGGAACTTC; CDR3: CASSRLAGGRNF
J: TRBJ2-7; D: .; length: 13; V: TRBV4-3; size: .; DNA: TGCGCCAGCAGCCAGGCCCGGGGTAACGAGCAGTACTTC; CDR3: CASSQARGNEQYF
J: TRBJ1-5; D: .; length: 13; V: TRBV28; size: once; DNA: TGTGCCAGCGCCAAGGTTATCTATCAGCCCCAGCATTTT; CDR3: CASAKVIYQPQHF
J: TRBJ1-4; D: TRBD1; length: 14; V: TRBV11-2; size: .; DNA: TGTGCCAGCAGACCTGGACAGGGAACTGAAAAACTGTTTTTT; CDR3: CASRPGQGTEKLFF
J: TRBJ2-4; D: .; length: 15; V: TRBV9; size: .; DNA: TGTGCCAGCAGCCCCCAAGTGGGGCAACAAAACATTCAGTACTTC; CDR3: CASSPQVGQQNIQYF
J: TRBJ1-5; D: .; length: 15; V: TRBV11-2; size: .; DNA: TGTGCCAGCAGCTTAGATCTTACAGGGAATCAGCCCCAGCATTTT; CDR3: CASSLDLTGNQPQHF
J: TRBJ1-1; D: .; length: 11; V: TRBV27; size: once; DNA: TGTGCCAGCAGGGAGAACACTGAAGCTTTCTTT; CDR3: CASRENTEAFF
J: TRBJ2-1; D: TRBD2; length: 13; V: TRBV2; size: .; DNA: TGTGCCAGCAGACTAGCGGGGGGGCAGGAGCAGTTCTTC; CDR3: CASRLAGGQEQFF
J: TRBJ1-5; D: .; length: 18; V: TRBV19; size: .; DNA: TGTGCCAGTAGTATAGAGAGGACAGCGATTTATAGCAATCAGCCCCAGCATTTT; CDR3: CASSIERTAIYSNQPQHF
J: TRBJ2-7; D: TRBD1; length: 15; V: TRBV5-6; size: .; DNA: TGTGCCAGCAGCTCCGGGACAGGTTACTCCTACGAGCAGTACTTC; CDR3: CASSSGTGYSYEQYF
J: TRBJ2-2; D: TRBD1; length: 17; V: TRBV3-1/TRBV3-2; size: .; DNA: TGTGCCAGCAGCCAAGAGATCGGGACAGTGTCTACCGGGGAGCTGTTTTTT; CDR3: CASSQEIGTVSTGELFF
J: TRBJ1-2; D: TRBD1; length: 18; V: TRBV27; size: .; DNA: TGTGCCAGCAGTTTACCGAACAGGGGACTTATGATAGGGGGGGGCTACACCTTC; CDR3: CASSLPNRGLMIGGGYTF
J: TRBJ2-2; D: .; length: 12; V: TRBV6-5; size: .; DNA: TGTGCCAGCAGTAAGAACACCGGGGAGCTGTTTTTT; CDR3: CASSKNTGELFF
J: TRBJ2-7; D: TRBD2; length: 14; V: TRBV3-1/TRBV3-2; size: .; DNA: TGTGCCAGCAGACCTAGCGGGGGGTACTACGAGCAGTACTTC; CDR3: CASRPSGGYYEQYF
J: TRBJ2-5; D: TRBD2; length: 13; V: TRBV5-4; size: .; DNA: TGTGCCAGCAGATGGGGGGGTGAAGAGACCCAGTACTTC; CDR3: CASRWGGEETQYF
J: TRBJ2-7; D: .; length: 15; V: TRBV27; size: .; DNA: TGTGCCAGCAGTTACCAGGGACGGTTACCCTACGAGCAGTACTTC; CDR3: CASSYQGRLPYEQYF
J: TRBJ2-1; D: .; length: 13; V: TRBV12-3/TRBV12-4; size: .; DNA: TGTGCCAGCAGTTTAGGGCAGTACAATGAGCAGTTCTTC; CDR3: CASSLGQYNEQFF
J: TRBJ1-5; D: .; length: 12; V: TRBV6-5; size: .; DNA: TGTGCCACCCGAGAACCCAATCAGCCCCAGCATTTT; CDR3: CATREPNQPQHF
J: TRBJ1-5; D: TRBD1; length: 15; V: TRBV28; size: .; DNA: TGTGCCAGCAGTTTAGGGGACAGGGACAATCAGCCCCAGCATTTT; CDR3: CASSLGDRDNQPQHF
J: TRBJ1-1; D: .; length: 13; V: TRBV4-3; size: once; DNA: TGCGCCAGCAGCCAAGATCTAGGCACTGAAGCTTTCTTT; CDR3: CASSQDLGTEAFF
J: TRBJ1-1; D: .; length: 17; V: TRBV24-1; size: .; DNA: TGTGCCAACCACCGGGGGAGGCATCGGAAGGTTGGCACTGAAGCTTTCTTT; CDR3: CANHRGRHRKVGTEAFF
J: TRBJ2-3; D: .; length: 15; V: TRBV5-6; size: once; DNA: TGTGCCAGCAGTTATCCGGGACGGATCACAGATACGCAGTATTTT; CDR3: CASSYPGRITDTQYF
J: TRBJ1-2; D: .; length: 15; V: TRBV4-3; size: .; DNA: TGCGCCAGCAGCCAAGTTCCGGTGACGGACTATGGCTACACCTTC; CDR3: CASSQVPVTDYGYTF
J: TRBJ1-5; D: .; length: 13; V: TRBV30; size: .; DNA: TGTGCCTGGAGTGTTGATAGCAATCAGCCCCAGCATTTT; CDR3: CAWSVDSNQPQHF
J: TRBJ2-2; D: .; length: 11; V: TRBV28; size: once; DNA: TGTGCCAGCAGTTACGCCGGGGAGCTGTTTTTT; CDR3: CASSYAGELFF
J: TRBJ1-1; D: .; length: 17; V: TRBV18; size: few; DNA: TGTGCCAGCTCACCAAGGGAGAAGGGGATCGGTAGCACTGAAGCTTTCTTT; CDR3: CASSPREKGIGSTEAFF
J: TRBJ1-2; D: .; length: 11; V: TRBV12-3/TRBV12-4; size: .; DNA: TGTGCCAGCAGTCGGGCCAGGGGCTACACCTTC; CDR3: CASSRARGYTF
J: TRBJ2-3; D: TRBD2; length: 14; V: TRBV9; size: .; DNA: TGTGCCAGCAGCTCAGCGGGGAGAACAGATACGCAGTATTTT; CDR3: CASSSAGRTDTQYF
J: TRBJ1-5; D: TRBD1; length: 16; V: TRBV28; size: few; DNA: TGTGCCAGCAGACGGACAGGGAAATATAGCAATCAGCCCCAGCATTTT; CDR3: CASRRTGKYSNQPQHF
J: TRBJ2-1; D: .; length: 12; V: TRBV28; size: .; DNA: TGTGCCAGCATAAGCGGCTACAATGAGCAGTTCTTC; CDR3: CASISGYNEQFF
J: TRBJ2-5; D: .; length: 11; V: TRBV4-1; size: once; DNA: TGCGCCAGCAGCCATGACGGTGCGGCGTACTTC; CDR3: CASSHDGAAYF
J: TRBJ2-3; D: TRBD1; length: 20; V: TRBV9; size: .; DNA: TGTGCCAGCAGCGACAACCCCGGGACAGAAGGGTGGGTAATCACAGATACGCAGTATTTT; CDR3: CASSDNPGTEGWVITDTQYF
J: TRBJ2-5; D: .; length: 15; V: TRBV7-9; size: .; DNA: TGTGCCAGCAGCTTAGGTTCGGCAAGTGAAGAGACCCAGTACTTC; CDR3: CASSLGSASEETQYF
J: TRBJ2-3; D: TRBD1; length: 14; V: TRBV29-1; size: .; DNA: TGCAGCGCTTGGACAGGGTCTATCACAGATACGCAGTATTTT; CDR3: CSAWTGSITDTQYF
J: TRBJ2-7; D: TRBD2; length: 14; V: TRBV9; size: once; DNA: TGTGCCAGCAGCGTACGGGGGGATGTCTACGAGCAGTACTTC; CDR3: CASSVRGDVYEQYF
J: TRBJ2-7; D: .; length: 15; V: TRBV6-5; size: .; DNA: TGTGCCAGCAGTTACTCATTGGGCTCCTCCTACGAGCAGTACTTC; CDR3: CASSYSLGSSYEQYF
J: TRBJ1-5; D: .; length: 13; V: TRBV7-2; size: .; DNA: TGTGCCAGCAGCTTAGGAGGGGAACAGCCCCAGCATTTT; CDR3: CASSLGGEQPQHF
J: TRBJ2-3; D: .; length: 19; V: TRBV28; size: .; DNA: TGTGCCAGCAGTTTGGTATCAGGGGCGGGGGTAGGTCGGACAGATACGCAGTATTTT; CDR3: CASSLVSGAGVGRTDTQYF
J: TRBJ1-6; D: TRBD1; length: 18; V: TRBV11-2; size: once; DNA: TGTGCCAGCAGCTTAGATCGGGACAGGGGTACCTATAATTCACCCCTCCACTTT; CDR3: CASSLDRDRGTYNSPLHF
J: TRBJ2-2; D: .; length: 13; V: TRBV7-2; size: few; DNA: TGTGCCAGCAGCGGTACTGGCACCGGGGAGCTGTTTTTT; CDR3: CASSGTGTGELFF
J: TRBJ2-1; D: .; length: 14; V: TRBV4-1; size: .; DNA: TGCGCCAGCAGCAATTTTAAGACCTACAATGAGCAGTTCTTC; CDR3: CASSNFKTYNEQFF
J: TRBJ1-2; D: .; length: 15; V: TRBV27; size: .; DNA: TGTGCCAGCAGGCTCTCCCTATCAGCTTACTATGGCTACACCTTC; CDR3: CASRLSLSAYYGYTF
J: TRBJ2-1; D: .; length: 15; V: TRBV10-3; size: once; DNA: TGTGCCATCAGTGAGAGCTCGGTGGGAAGGAATGAGCAGTTCTTC; CDR3: CAISESSVGRNEQFF
J: TRBJ2-1; D: .; length: 15; V: TRBV7-9; size: .; DNA: TGTGCCAGCAGGCGGGGCGATTCTTCCTACAATGAGCAGTTCTTC; CDR3: CASRRGDSSYNEQFF
J: TRBJ1-1; D: .; length: 13; V: TRBV3-1/TRBV3-2; size: .; DNA: TGTGCCAGCAGCCAAGATGGGGACACTGAAGCTTTCTTT; CDR3: CASSQDGDTEAFF
J: TRBJ2-1; D: .; length: 13; V: TRBV28; size: .; DNA: TGTGCCAGCAGAGAAGACAGTTACAATGAGCAGTTCTTC; CDR3: CASREDSYNEQFF
J: TRBJ1-6; D: .; length: 12; V: TRBV2; size: few; DNA: TGTGCCAGCAGTGGGGATCTTTCACCCCTCCACTTT; CDR3: CASSGDLSPLHF
J: TRBJ1-1; D: .; length: 13; V: TRBV19; size: .; DNA: TGTGCCAGTAGCACCGGGACGAACACTGAAGCTTTCTTT; CDR3: CASSTGTNTEAFF
J: TRBJ1-2; D: .; length: 13; V: TRBV12-3/TRBV12-4; size: .; DNA: TGTGCCAGCAGCTACGGACGGGCGGGGGGCTACACCTTC; CDR3: CASSYGRAGGYTF